The present entry profiles one TCR beta chain with its context. Its cognate antigen is unknown. The entry originates in a study of T cell clonotyping in hematopoietic cell transplantation. The study's findings and limits: Broader posttransplant TCR repertoire diversity was predicted by graft donor and pretransplant recipient Inverse Simpson Index values. At the given depth, recipient repertoires were over 95% de novo clonotypes.

The V gene's germline CDR1 is SGHVS and CDR2 FQNEAQ. This CDR3 has 17 amino acids. V was pared by 1 base and J by 2 bases, with 11 bases of the junction left unmatched. The repertoire was sequenced with immunoSEQ multiplex PCR; TCRdb's copy has only in-frame clones and lacks some. The table has 9,200 or so clones, approximately 97% seen once. The chain couples TRBV7-8 to TRBJ2-7; 7 bases are shared with TRBD1. This sequence was found in a male patient between 60 and 69 years old who had an allogeneic stem cell transplant from a related donor, so the T cells may come from the graft donor. Some clones in this sample may be carry-over from other donors' samples. The input for sequencing was peripheral blood mononuclear cells, taken 100 days after allogeneic stem cell transplant. The CDR3 coding sequence is TGTGCCAGCAGCTTAGTTCTCCAAACCGGGACAGCCTACGAGCAGTACTTC. Its protein is CASSLVLQTGTAYEQYF.